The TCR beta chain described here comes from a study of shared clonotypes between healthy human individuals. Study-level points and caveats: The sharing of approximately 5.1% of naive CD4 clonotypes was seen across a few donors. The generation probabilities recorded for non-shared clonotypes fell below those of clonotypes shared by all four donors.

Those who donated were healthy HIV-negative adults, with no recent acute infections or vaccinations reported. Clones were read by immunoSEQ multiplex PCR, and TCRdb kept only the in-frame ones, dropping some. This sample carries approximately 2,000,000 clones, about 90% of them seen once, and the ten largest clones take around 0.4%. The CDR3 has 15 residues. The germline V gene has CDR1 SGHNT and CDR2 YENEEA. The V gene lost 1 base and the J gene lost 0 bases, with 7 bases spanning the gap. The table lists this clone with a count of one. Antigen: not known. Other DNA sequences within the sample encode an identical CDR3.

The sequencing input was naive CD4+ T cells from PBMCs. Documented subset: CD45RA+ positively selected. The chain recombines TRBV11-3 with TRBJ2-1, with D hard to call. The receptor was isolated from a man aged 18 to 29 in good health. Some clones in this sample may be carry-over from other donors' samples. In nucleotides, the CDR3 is TGTGCCAGCAGCTTAGGAGAGAGCTCCTACAATGAGCAGTTCTTC. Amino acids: CASSLGESSYNEQFF.